Given below is one T cell receptor beta chain in context. The germline V and J ends were trimmed by 1 base and 4 bases, with 7 bases remaining between them. Germline V gives CDR1 SGHTA, CDR2 FQGNSA. The CDR3 is 13 amino acids. The sample comes from a study of blood T cell repertoires in COVID-19. Study-level background: From the United States, Italy and Spain came samples of acute and convalescent COVID-19.

In the source study's methods: Amplification of reference gene primers provided the estimated nucleated cell counts. Data came from immunoSEQ multiplex PCR; TCRdb stores just in-frame clones and leaves some out. V and J calls and clone size are those listed in that table; D and trimming were worked out from the DNA. Of 95,000 to 150,000 clones detected, about 82% appear once; the ten largest clones hold approximately 5.3%. The genes are TRBV7-2 and TRBJ1-1, with D uncertain. This TCR was sampled from a human donor in a cohort sampled during active COVID-19. Material for sequencing was peripheral blood. The CDR3 sequence: CASSLGRRTEAFF. In DNA form, the CDR3 reads TGTGCCAGCAGCTTAGGGAGGCGCACTGAAGCTTTCTTT.